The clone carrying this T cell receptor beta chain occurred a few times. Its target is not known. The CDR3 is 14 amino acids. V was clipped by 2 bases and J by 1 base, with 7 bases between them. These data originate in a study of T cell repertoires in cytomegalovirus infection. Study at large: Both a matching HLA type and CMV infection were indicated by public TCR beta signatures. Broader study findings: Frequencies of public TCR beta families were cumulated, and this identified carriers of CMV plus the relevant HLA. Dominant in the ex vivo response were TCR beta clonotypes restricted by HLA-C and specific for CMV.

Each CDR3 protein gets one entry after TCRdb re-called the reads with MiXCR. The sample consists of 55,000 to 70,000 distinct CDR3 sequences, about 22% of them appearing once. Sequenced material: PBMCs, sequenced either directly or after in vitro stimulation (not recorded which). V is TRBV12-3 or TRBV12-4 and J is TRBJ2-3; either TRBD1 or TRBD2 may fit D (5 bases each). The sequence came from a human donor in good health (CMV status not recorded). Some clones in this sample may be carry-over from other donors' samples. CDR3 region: CASSLLGGTDTQYF. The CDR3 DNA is TGTGCCAGCAGTTTACTGGGGGGCACAGATACGCAGTATTTT.